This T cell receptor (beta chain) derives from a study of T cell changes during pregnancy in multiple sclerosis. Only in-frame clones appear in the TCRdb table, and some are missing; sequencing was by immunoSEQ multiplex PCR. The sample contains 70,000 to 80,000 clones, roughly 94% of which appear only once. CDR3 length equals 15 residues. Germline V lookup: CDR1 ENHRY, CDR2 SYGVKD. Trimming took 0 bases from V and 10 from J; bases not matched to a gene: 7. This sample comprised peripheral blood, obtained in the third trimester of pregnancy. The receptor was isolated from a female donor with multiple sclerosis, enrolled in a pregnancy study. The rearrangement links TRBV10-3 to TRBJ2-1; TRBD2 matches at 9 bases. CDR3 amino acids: CAISESQGLAGEQFF. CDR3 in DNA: TGTGCCATCAGTGAGTCCCAGGGACTAGCTGGGGAGCAGTTCTTC.